The 10 T cell receptor beta chains presented below share a single source sample, sequenced in a study of response to subunit inactivated influenza vaccine. Using its own MiXCR run on the RT-PCR reads, TCRdb lists one record per CDR3 protein. This sample has roughly 620,000 distinct CDR3 sequences, with 10% to 12% found just once. The sample was also linked to a second study, of T cells expressing NK-cell markers. From that study: The TCR beta cDNA came from 5'RACE template switching with UMIs.

The sequencing here drew on PBMCs from blood, taken on the day of vaccination. These TCRs come from a man in his fifties who received an inactivated influenza vaccine.

Only a few counts were recorded for this clonotype. Here the CDR3 DNA reads TGCACCACCGTTGGGGTTACCCTTAATTCACCCCTCCACTTT. This gives the protein CTTVGVTLNSPLHF. V usage is TRBV20-1 and J usage is TRBJ1-6; D call uncertain. The CDR3 spans 14 residues. Per germline, CDR1 DFQATT and CDR2 SNEGSKA (reference sequence).

The CDR3 DNA sequence: TGTGCCAGCAGCACCTTGGGACTAGCGGGGGAAGATACGCAGTATTTT. Translating it yields CASSTLGLAGEDTQYF. V usage is TRBV7-8 and J usage is TRBJ2-3, with 14 bases that match TRBD2. V trimming: 5 bases; J trimming: 5 bases; junction bases outside the gene matches: 6. Germline V gives CDR1 SGHVS, CDR2 FQNEAQ. The CDR3 runs to 16 residues. Supplemented by reference TRBV7-8 and TRBJ2-3, the full variable domain reads GAGVSQSPRYKVAKRGQDVALRCDPISGHVSLFWYQQALGQGPEFLTYFQNEAQLDKSGLPSDRFFAERPEGSVSTLKIQRTQQEDSAVYLCASSTLGLAGEDTQYFGPGTRLTVL.

The chain combines TRBV29-1 with TRBJ2-3; possible D gene TRBD2, 6 bases. Trimming removed 5 bases at V and 3 bases at J, with 12 bases between. The germline gives CDR1 SQVTM, CDR2 ANQGSEA. This CDR3 has 13 amino acids. The CDR3 protein is CSVHSGRTDTQYF. The DNA of the CDR3 is TGCAGCGTTCATTCAGGGAGGACAGATACGCAGTATTTT.

This chain joins TRBV12-3 or TRBV12-4 and TRBJ1-5, with D maybe TRBD1 (5 bases). V was trimmed by 6 bases and J by 2 bases, leaving 14 bases between them. This CDR3 contains 15 residues. The chain's CDR3 is CASSPEPRGNQPQHF. The DNA for the CDR3 is TGTGCCAGCAGCCCTGAGCCCAGGGGCAATCAGCCCCAGCATTTT.

This clonotype showed up many times. The chain is built from TRBV5-1 and TRBJ2-3; 8 bases agree with TRBD1. The CDR3 runs to 14 residues. Germline CDR1 SGHRS, CDR2 YFSETQ. The V and J ends lost 2 bases and 4 bases, in that order; junction bases with no gene match: 3. DNA for the CDR3: TGCGCCAGCAGCTTCACGACAGGGGCAGATACGCAGTATTTT. Residues: CASSFTTGADTQYF.

This chain uses TRBV28 with TRBJ1-2, with 9 nucleotides matching TRBD1. V trimming: 5 bases; J trimming: 4 bases; junction bases outside the gene matches: 8. The germline gives CDR1 MDHEN, CDR2 SYDVKM. The CDR3 sequence is 15 residues long. CDR3: CASSTTGGEGYGYTF. The DNA for the CDR3 is TGTGCCAGCAGTACAACAGGGGGCGAAGGCTATGGCTACACCTTC.

This clonotype came up many times. This chain connects TRBV12-3 or TRBV12-4 to TRBJ1-5; no definite D call. The V and J ends lost 6 bases and 5 bases respectively, with 11 bases between them. This CDR3 has 13 residues. The CDR3 DNA is TGTGCCAGCAGCTCTATGGCGTATCAGCCCCAGCATTTT. Its translation is CASSSMAYQPQHF.

The genes are TRBV4-3 and TRBJ1-1; TRBD1 matches 7 bases. CDR1 is LGHNA, CDR2 YSLEER, per germline. Germline trimming cut 4 bases from V and 0 bases from J; bases unmatched to any gene: 2. The CDR3 extends over 14 amino acids. CDR3 nucleotide sequence: TGCGCCAGCAGCCGGGGACAGCTGAACACTGAAGCTTTCTTT. It encodes CASSRGQLNTEAFF.

The chain employs TRBV5-1 and TRBJ2-7, with TRBD1 as a possible D gene (6 bases). Trimming took off 4 bases at V and 1 base at J, with 12 bases between the two ends. This CDR3 is built from 14 residues. Per the germline V gene, CDR1 is SGHRS and CDR2 is YFSETQ. CDR3 nucleotides: TGCGCCAGCAGCGACCAGACAGGTTCCTACGAGCAGTACTTC. Its protein is CASSDQTGSYEQYF.

The V and J genes are TRBV29-1 and TRBJ2-5; TRBD1 aligns across 10 bases. The CDR3 runs 15 residues. The junction had 6 bases not matched to a gene; V was cut back by 3 bases and J by 2 bases. Germline V CDR1 and CDR2: SQVTM, ANQGSEA. The DNA for the CDR3 is TGCAGCGTTGAGGGGACAGGGGCTCGGCAAGAGACCCAGTACTTC. Translating gives CSVEGTGARQETQYF.